This TCR beta chain was documented in a study of cytotoxic CD8 clonotypes in ibrutinib-treated CLL. As for the study in general: Response sampling occurred after a median 12 months of treatment (range 6 to 36). The samples contained about 250,000 productive templates on average. They also contained an average of approximately 97,000 productive rearrangements.

There are 15 residues in the CDR3. J gave up 4 bases and V 1 base, and 4 bases lay outside the gene matches. Per the germline V gene, CDR1 is SGHTA and CDR2 is FQGNSA. Assay used: immunoSEQ multiplex PCR; TCRdb lists only in-frame clones, some missing. This sample has hundreds of thousands of clones, with roughly 79% found just once. This chain uses TRBV7-2 with TRBJ2-1, with TRBD1 identical over 7 bases. The sample here was PBMCs, taken before ibrutinib treatment. The sequence came from a human donor with chronic lymphocytic leukemia. Written as DNA, the CDR3 is TGTGCCAGCAGCTTAGGACAGGGAGTTTACAATGAGCAGTTCTTC. Protein product: CASSLGQGVYNEQFF.